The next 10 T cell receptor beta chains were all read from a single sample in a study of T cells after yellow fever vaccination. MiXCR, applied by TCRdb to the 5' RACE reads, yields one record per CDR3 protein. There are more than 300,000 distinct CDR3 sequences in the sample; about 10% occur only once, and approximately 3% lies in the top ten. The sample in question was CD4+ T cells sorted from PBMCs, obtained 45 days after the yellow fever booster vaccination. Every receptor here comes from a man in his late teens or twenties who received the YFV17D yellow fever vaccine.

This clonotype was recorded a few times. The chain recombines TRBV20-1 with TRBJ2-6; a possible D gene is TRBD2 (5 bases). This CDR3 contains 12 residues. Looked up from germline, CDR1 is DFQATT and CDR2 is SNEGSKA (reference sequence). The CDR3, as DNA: TGCAGCGCGGGCTCTGGGGCCAACGTCCTGACTTTC. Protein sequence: CSAGSGANVLTF.

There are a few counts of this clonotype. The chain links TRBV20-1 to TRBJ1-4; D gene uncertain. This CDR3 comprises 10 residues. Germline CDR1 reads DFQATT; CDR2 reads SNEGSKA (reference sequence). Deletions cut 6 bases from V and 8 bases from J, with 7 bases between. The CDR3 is CSAQREKLFF. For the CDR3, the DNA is TGCAGTGCCCAGCGCGAAAAACTGTTTTTT.

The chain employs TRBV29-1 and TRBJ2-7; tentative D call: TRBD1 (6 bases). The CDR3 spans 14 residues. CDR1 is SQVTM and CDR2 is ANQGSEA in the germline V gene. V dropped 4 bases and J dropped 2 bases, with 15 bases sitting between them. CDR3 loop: CSVGRSWTAYEQYF. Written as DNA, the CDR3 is TGCAGCGTTGGGCGTAGTTGGACAGCCTACGAGCAGTACTTC.

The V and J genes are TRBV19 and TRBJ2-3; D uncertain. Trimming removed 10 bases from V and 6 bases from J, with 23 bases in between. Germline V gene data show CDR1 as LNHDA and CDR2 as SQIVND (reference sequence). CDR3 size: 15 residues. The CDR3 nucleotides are TGTGCCATTTCTAAAGGCTCGCAGAGGTTGGATACGCAGTATTTT. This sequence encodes CAISKGSQRLDTQYF.

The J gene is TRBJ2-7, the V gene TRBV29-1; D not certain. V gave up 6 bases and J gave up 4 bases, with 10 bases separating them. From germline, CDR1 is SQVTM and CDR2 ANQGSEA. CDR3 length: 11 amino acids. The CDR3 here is CSVVRLYEQYF. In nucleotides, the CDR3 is TGCAGCGTCGTTCGACTTTACGAGCAGTACTTC.

This chain's CDR3 is CASAGTGLNIQYF. In DNA, the CDR3 is TGTGCCAGCGCCGGGACAGGGCTAAACATTCAGTACTTC. The rearrangement links TRBV6-6 to TRBJ2-4, with TRBD1 matching over 9 bases. Germline assignment: CDR1 MNHNY and CDR2 SVGAGI (reference sequence). Losses at the gene ends were 8 bases for V and 6 bases for J; bases not matched to a gene: 5. CDR3 length: 13 residues.

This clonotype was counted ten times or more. The CDR3 region is CASSSDQGGIQYF. The CDR3 bases are TGTGCCAGCAGCTCAGACCAGGGAGGCATTCAGTACTTC. This chain connects TRBV7-2 to TRBJ2-4; possibly TRBD2 for D (6 bases). The CDR3 consists of 13 residues. CDR1 SGHTA and CDR2 FQGNSA come from the germline V gene. V dropped 4 bases and J dropped 9 bases, with 13 bases sitting between them. The full variable domain, with the rest looked up from reference TRBV7-2 and TRBJ2-4, is GAGVSQSPSNKVTEKGKDVELRCDPISGHTALYWYRQSLGQGLEFLIYFQGNSAPDKSGLPSDRFSAERTGGSVSTLTIQRTQQEDSAVYLCASSSDQGGIQYFGAGTRLSVL.

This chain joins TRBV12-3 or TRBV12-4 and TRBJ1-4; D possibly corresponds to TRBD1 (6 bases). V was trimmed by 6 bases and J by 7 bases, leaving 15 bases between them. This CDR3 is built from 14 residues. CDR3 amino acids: CASSAQGGSEKLFF. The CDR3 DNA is TGTGCCAGCAGCGCACAGGGAGGGAGTGAAAAACTGTTTTTT.

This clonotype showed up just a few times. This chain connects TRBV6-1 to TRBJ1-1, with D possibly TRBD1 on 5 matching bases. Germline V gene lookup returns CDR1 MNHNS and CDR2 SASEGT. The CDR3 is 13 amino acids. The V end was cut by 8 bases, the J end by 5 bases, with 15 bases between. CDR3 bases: TGTGCCAGCCTTCCCGGGACGCGAACTGAAGCTTTCTTT. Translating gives CASLPGTRTEAFF.

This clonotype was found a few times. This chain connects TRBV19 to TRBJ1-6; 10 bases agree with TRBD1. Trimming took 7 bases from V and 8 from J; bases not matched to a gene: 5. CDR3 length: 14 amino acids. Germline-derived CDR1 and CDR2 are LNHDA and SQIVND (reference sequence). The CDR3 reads CASMRGQGYSPLHF. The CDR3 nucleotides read TGTGCCAGTATGCGGGGACAGGGGTATTCACCCCTCCACTTT. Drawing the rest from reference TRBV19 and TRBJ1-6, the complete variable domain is DGGITQSPKYLFRKEGQNVTLSCEQNLNHDAMYWYRQDPGQGLRLIYYSQIVNDFQKGDIAEGYSVSREKKESFPLTVTSAQKNPTAFYLCASMRGQGYSPLHFGNGTRLTVT.